The 14 T cell receptor beta chains presented below share a single source sample, sequenced in a study of PD-1 blockade in classical Hodgkin lymphoma. TCRdb's table, derived via immunoSEQ multiplex PCR, lists solely in-frame clones and lacks some. The table records 17,000 or so clones, 84% of them present only once. Time point: newly diagnosed, previously untreated cHL patient sample. Specimen: peripheral blood mononuclear cells (PBMCs). All receptors come from a human donor with classical Hodgkin lymphoma.

This chain joins TRBV18 and TRBJ2-7; D uncertain. V lost 2 bases to trimming and J lost 3 bases, with 5 bases between them. From germline, CDR1 is KGHSH and CDR2 LQKENI. The CDR3 runs 12 residues. The CDR3 DNA sequence: TGTGCCAGCTCACCAGCAAGCTACGAGCAGTACTTC. It specifies CASSPASYEQYF.

This clone was detected a few times. The chain is built from TRBV6-4 and TRBJ2-2, with 7 bases lining up with TRBD2. The CDR3 covers 13 residues. Looked up from germline, CDR1 is MRHNA and CDR2 is SNTAGT. With V trimmed by 4 bases and J by 4 bases, 0 bases remained unmatched. CDR3 sequence reads: CASSASGTGELFF. The CDR3 nucleotides read TGTGCCAGCAGTGCTAGCGGCACCGGGGAGCTGTTTTTT.

This rearrangement joins TRBV25-1 to TRBJ1-1; D call uncertain. The ends were cut back, 1 base at V and 11 bases at J, with 14 bases in the middle. The germline V gene encodes CDR1 MGHDK and CDR2 SYGVNS. The CDR3 loop spans 13 amino acids. The CDR3 is CASSESGGMGAFF. CDR3 bases: TGTGCCAGCAGTGAATCGGGTGGAATGGGCGCTTTCTTT. Using reference TRBV25-1 and TRBJ1-1 for the parts outside the CDR3, the full variable domain is EADIYQTPRYLVIGTGKKITLECSQTMGHDKMYWYQQDPGMELHLIHYSYGVNSTEKGDLSSESTVSRIRTEHFPLTLESARPSHTSQYLCASSESGGMGAFFGQGTRLTVV.

The J gene is TRBJ1-5, the V gene TRBV18; the D is unclear. The CDR3 runs to 13 residues. Trimming removed 1 base from V and 4 bases from J, with 5 bases in between. CDR1 and CDR2 (germline): KGHSH, LQKENI. CDR3 DNA: TGTGCCAGCTCACCACAGGGAAATCAGCCCCAGCATTTT. The encoded protein is CASSPQGNQPQHF.

This clone was observed a few times. This chain uses TRBV25-1 with TRBJ2-3; 11 positions agree with TRBD2. V shed 3 bases, J shed 0 bases, and the junction held 8 bases outside the gene matches. Germline V CDR1 and CDR2: MGHDK, SYGVNS. There are 18 residues in the CDR3. The CDR3, as DNA: TGTGCCAGCAGTGATTGGGGTAGCGGGAGGGCTAGCACAGATACGCAGTATTTT. Translated, it gives CASSDWGSGRASTDTQYF.

This clone was found once. V is TRBV27 and J is TRBJ1-5; maybe TRBD1 (5 bases). Trimming stripped 0 bases from V and 7 bases from J, with 7 bases between. CDR3 size: 13 residues. Looked up from germline, CDR1 is MNHEY and CDR2 is SMNVEV (reference sequence). As DNA, the CDR3 is TGTGCCAGCAGTTTATCAGGGGTACAGCCCCAGCATTTT. Its protein product is CASSLSGVQPQHF.

This clone was seen once. The chain joins TRBV5-1 to TRBJ2-3; D is uncertain. With 7 bases removed from V and 0 bases from J, the gap between germline ends came to 12 bases. Germline CDR1 reads SGHRS; CDR2 reads YFSETQ. The CDR3 length is 14 residues. The CDR3 DNA sequence: TGCGCCAGCTCCCCGCCAGCGAGCACAGATACGCAGTATTTT. This encodes CASSPPASTDTQYF.

The chain employs TRBV6-4 and TRBJ2-1, with a tentative D call TRBD1 (6 bases). CDR1 and CDR2 (germline): MRHNA, SNTAGT. This CDR3 is 17 amino acids long. Between the trimmed V and J ends, which lost 3 bases and 0 bases, there was a span of 15 bases. CDR3 sequence: CASSDSTGFSSYNEQFF. CDR3 bases: TGTGCCAGCAGTGATTCCACAGGGTTCAGCTCCTACAATGAGCAGTTCTTC.

This chain connects TRBV29-1 to TRBJ2-7; D tentatively fits TRBD1 or TRBD2 (6 bases each). The CDR3 is 13 amino acids. Trimming stripped 4 bases from V and 3 bases from J, with 13 bases between. CDR1 is SQVTM and CDR2 is ANQGSEA in the germline V gene. The CDR3 is CSVAPGANYEQYF. The CDR3 nucleotides read TGCAGCGTTGCGCCGGGGGCGAACTACGAGCAGTACTTC.

This clone was found once. This chain uses TRBV5-1 with TRBJ2-3; no clear D. CDR3 size: 15 residues. The germline gives CDR1 SGHRS, CDR2 YFSETQ. The V and J ends lost 5 bases and 0 bases respectively, with 13 bases between them. The CDR3 region has the DNA TGCGCCAGCAGTCCGAGGCCCTCTAGCACAGATACGCAGTATTTT. Amino acids: CASSPRPSSTDTQYF.

The genes are TRBV27 and TRBJ1-1; D is possibly TRBD1 (5 bases). The CDR3 loop spans 17 amino acids. V lost 4 bases to trimming and J lost 1 base, with 19 bases between them. Per germline, CDR1 MNHEY and CDR2 SMNVEV (reference sequence). CDR3 amino acids: CASSSLSGWGGNTEAFF. The DNA of the CDR3 is TGTGCCAGCAGTTCGCTATCAGGGTGGGGGGGGAACACTGAAGCTTTCTTT.

The J gene is TRBJ1-1, the V gene TRBV15; D remains ambiguous. The germline gives CDR1 LNHNV, CDR2 YYDKDF (reference sequence). This CDR3 spans 14 amino acids. Trimming stripped 0 bases from V and 8 bases from J, with 13 bases between. The CDR3 region is CATSRDSRVGEAFF. The CDR3 DNA sequence: TGTGCCACCAGCAGAGATTCGCGGGTTGGGGAAGCTTTCTTT.

This CDR3 is CASKTQKGASQPQHF. DNA of the CDR3: TGTGCCAGCAAAACCCAAAAGGGGGCAAGTCAGCCCCAGCATTTT. The chain employs TRBV6-1 and TRBJ1-5, with 7 bases lining up with TRBD1. CDR1 MNHNS and CDR2 SASEGT come from the germline V gene. With 7 bases clipped from V and 6 bases from J, the junction kept 12 bases outside the gene matches. The CDR3 spans 15 residues.

The DNA for the CDR3 is TGTGCCAGCAGCCTACAGGGGGCAGAAAACATTCAGTACTTC. It translates to CASSLQGAENIQYF. The chain links TRBV14 to TRBJ2-4; 9 nucleotides align to TRBD1. CDR1 SGHDN and CDR2 FVKESK come from the germline V gene. The CDR3 spans 14 residues. Germline trimming cut 4 bases from V and 5 bases from J; bases unmatched to any gene: 3.